This is a list of T cell receptor beta chains from one sample in a study of T cells in Graves' hyperthyroidism and ophthalmopathy. TCRdb processed the multiplex PCR reads anew with MiXCR; each CDR3 protein has one entry. The sample yields 500,000 or so distinct CDR3 sequences, more than 15% seen once. The specimen sequenced was blood. Receptors originate from a woman between 18 and 29 years old with Graves' ophthalmopathy. CDR3s include the opening cysteine and the closing phenylalanine or tryptophan. The D gene is left open where the match is weak. Size is omitted from some rows. Given values are once, few, many or a class for expanded clones.

TRBJ2-2	many	.	TRBV19	TGTGCCAGTGCTTTAGTCGGGGCCAACACCGGGGAGCTGTTTTTT	CASALVGANTGELFF
TRBJ2-5	.	TRBD2	TRBV19	TGTGCCAGTAGTATCCCGGGACTACCTAACCAAGAGACCCAGTACTTC	CASSIPGLPNQETQYF
TRBJ2-3	few	TRBD2	TRBV7-8	TGTGCCAGCAGCTTATCGGGACTAGCGGAAGATAGCACAGATACGCAGTATTTT	CASSLSGLAEDSTDTQYF
TRBJ2-1	.	.	TRBV3-1	TGTGCCAGCAGCCTAGGGCCCGACAGCGCCTACAATGAGCAGTTCTTC	CASSLGPDSAYNEQFF
TRBJ2-1	many	TRBD1	TRBV7-9	TGTGCCAGCAGCTTATCGGAAGGGGGCGCCTACAATGAGCAGTTCTTC	CASSLSEGGAYNEQFF
TRBJ2-2	.	.	TRBV30	TGTGCCTGGAGTGGGGGCATGGGCGGGGAGCTGTTTTTT	CAWSGGMGGELFF
TRBJ1-1	many	TRBD1	TRBV5-1	TGCGCCAGCAGCTTGGAGGGGACAGTTTTGAACACTGAAGCTTTCTTT	CASSLEGTVLNTEAFF
TRBJ2-4	.	TRBD1	TRBV19	TGTGCCAGTACGCGGACAGGAGGAAACATTCAGTACTTC	CASTRTGGNIQYF
TRBJ1-1	many	.	TRBV27	TGTGCCAGCAGCCTTCTCCCTCCGGAGAACACTGAAGCTTTCTTT	CASSLLPPENTEAFF
TRBJ2-1	.	.	TRBV6-2/TRBV6-3	TGTGCCAGCAGTCCCCGAGACAGGTACAATGAGCAGTTCTTC	CASSPRDRYNEQFF
TRBJ2-7	.	TRBD1	TRBV5-6	TGTGCCAGCAGCTGGGACAGACGCTCCTACGAGCAGTACTTC	CASSWDRRSYEQYF
TRBJ2-3	.	.	TRBV5-5	TGTGCCAGCAGCTTGGCCGAGTGGGGCGCAAGGGATACGCAGTATTTT	CASSLAEWGARDTQYF
TRBJ1-2	.	TRBD1	TRBV11-2	TGTGCCAGCAGCACCGGGACAGGGGGCCTGGATGGCTACACCTTC	CASSTGTGGLDGYTF
TRBJ2-5	.	.	TRBV20-1	TGCAGTGCTAGAGGGATCGACCAAGAGACCCAGTACTTC	CSARGIDQETQYF
TRBJ1-6	many	TRBD1	TRBV30	TGTGCCTTCTCCCCGGACAGGGGAATTTATTCACCCCTCCACTTT	CAFSPDRGIYSPLHF
TRBJ2-1	many	TRBD2	TRBV20-1	TGCAGTGGGGCATCGAGCGGGAGGAATGAGCAGTTCTTC	CSGASSGRNEQFF
TRBJ1-5	many	.	TRBV6-2/TRBV6-3	TGTGCCAGCAGTTTGGGGGTGACCTTCAATCAGCCCCAGCATTTT	CASSLGVTFNQPQHF
TRBJ1-1	few	TRBD1	TRBV27	TGTGCCAGCAGTTTCGTCCCGGGACAGGGACGGGAAGCTTTCTTT	CASSFVPGQGREAFF
TRBJ1-2	many	.	TRBV9	TGTGCCAGCAGCGTATTTCTGGGGGACAACTATGGCTACACCTTC	CASSVFLGDNYGYTF
TRBJ1-2	.	TRBD1	TRBV27	TGTGCCAGCTCCTCCGGGACAGGGTATCGCTACACCTTC	CASSSGTGYRYTF
TRBJ2-1	many	.	TRBV7-6	TGTGCCAGCAGCGGCGGATACGGCGGCGATGAGCAGTTCTTC	CASSGGYGGDEQFF
TRBJ2-3	many	TRBD2	TRBV7-9	TGTGCCAGCAGCTACCCAAGCGGGAAAGGAGATACGCAGTATTTT	CASSYPSGKGDTQYF
TRBJ1-5	many	.	TRBV12-3/TRBV12-4	TGTGCCAGCAGTTGGTCGGGGCGACAGCCCCAGCATTTT	CASSWSGRQPQHF
TRBJ1-1	few	TRBD1	TRBV14	TGTGCCAGCAGCCAAGATCCCGGACAGGGGAATACTGAAGCTTTCTTT	CASSQDPGQGNTEAFF
TRBJ1-1	many	TRBD1	TRBV7-3	TGTGCCAGCAGCCTCGTGGCAGGGGGCCTAACGGGGAACACTGAAGCTTTCTTT	CASSLVAGGLTGNTEAFF
TRBJ1-2	many	.	TRBV20-1	TGCAGTGCTAGTACGAGTTTGGATGCTCGTGTTGACTACACCTTC	CSASTSLDARVDYTF
TRBJ1-2	.	TRBD1	TRBV7-3	TGTGCCAGCAGCCCGACAGGGGGCCCAGAGTGTGGTGGCTACACCTTC	CASSPTGGPECGGYTF
TRBJ2-7	many	TRBD2	TRBV7-8	TGTGCCAGCAGCCAGCCCCTAGCGGGGCGAACCTACGAGCAGTACTTC	CASSQPLAGRTYEQYF
TRBJ2-1	.	TRBD2	TRBV11-2	TGTGCCAGCAGCTTAAGCGGGAGAGTTTTCTTC	CASSLSGRVFF
TRBJ2-5	few	.	TRBV30	TGTGCCTGGAGTGTAAGGGGTGCAGAGACCCAGTACTTC	CAWSVRGAETQYF
TRBJ2-3	many	.	TRBV6-5	TGTGCCAGCAGTTACTGGTCCGGGGATACGCAGTATTTT	CASSYWSGDTQYF
TRBJ2-2	many	TRBD2	TRBV10-3	TGTGCCATCAGTGAGGCGGGAGGGCCTGACACCGGGGAGCTGTTTTTT	CAISEAGGPDTGELFF
TRBJ1-4	many	TRBD1	TRBV3-1	TGTGCCAGCAGCCCTCGACAGGGAACTAATGAAAAACTGTTTTTT	CASSPRQGTNEKLFF
TRBJ1-2	few	TRBD1	TRBV7-9	TGTGCCAGCAGCAGAACGGAGGGGGCGGATGGCTACACCTTC	CASSRTEGADGYTF
TRBJ1-2	few	.	TRBV6-4	TGTGCCAGCAGGGTACAAGAGGGACTGCTTCCTGGCTACACCTTC	CASRVQEGLLPGYTF
TRBJ2-2	many	.	TRBV11-2	TGTGCCAGCAGCCCGTGGGACCTGAACACCGGGGAGCTGTTTTTT	CASSPWDLNTGELFF
TRBJ2-3	few	TRBD2	TRBV3-1	TGTGCCAGCAGCCGACTAGCGGGGGGGATACTGCCCAAAACAGATACGCAGTATTTT	CASSRLAGGILPKTDTQYF
TRBJ2-3	.	TRBD1	TRBV28	TGTGCCAGCAGTTTGGAACAGGGGGCGGGGGACCCACACACAGATACGCAGTATTTT	CASSLEQGAGDPHTDTQYF
TRBJ1-1	many	TRBD1	TRBV12-3/TRBV12-4	TGTGCCAGCAGACGGACAGGGGATATTGAAGCTTTCTTT	CASRRTGDIEAFF
TRBJ2-4	many	.	TRBV28	TGTGCCACCTGGGACACTATGGGAAACATTCAGTACTTC	CATWDTMGNIQYF
TRBJ1-1	many	TRBD1	TRBV20-1	TGCAGTGCTGGAGGGACAGGGTCCATGAACACTGAAGCTTTCTTT	CSAGGTGSMNTEAFF
TRBJ1-2	few	TRBD1	TRBV5-1	TGCGCCAGCAGCCCCCTCGTTGGACAGGGGGGCCTTCATGGCTACACCTTC	CASSPLVGQGGLHGYTF
TRBJ2-5	many	.	TRBV7-7	TGTGCTAGCAGCTTAGACAGGCAAGAGACCCAGTACTTC	CASSLDRQETQYF
TRBJ1-2	many	.	TRBV6-1	TGTGCCAGCAGTTTTTCAGGGAAGGACTATGGCTACACCTTC	CASSFSGKDYGYTF
TRBJ2-7	.	TRBD1	TRBV6-5	TGTGCCAGCAGTTACTCGGGCAGGGGGTCGGTCGAGCAGTACTTC	CASSYSGRGSVEQYF
TRBJ2-5	few	TRBD2	TRBV14	TGTGCCAGCAGCCAAGCCTATCGGGGGGGTCTTTGGGAGACCCAGTACTTC	CASSQAYRGGLWETQYF
TRBJ2-3	many	.	TRBV7-3	TGTGCCAGCAGCTTAAAGGGAGGAGATACGCAGTATTTT	CASSLKGGDTQYF
TRBJ2-5	many	.	TRBV3-1	TGTGCCAGCAGCCAGACCGGGGGGCGGGGAGAGACCCAGTACTTC	CASSQTGGRGETQYF
TRBJ1-1	.	.	TRBV28	TGTGCCAGCAGTCTACCAGGGTCTACGGGCGGCTACACTGAAGCTTTCTTT	CASSLPGSTGGYTEAFF
TRBJ2-1	few	TRBD2	TRBV7-3	TGTGCCAGCAGCCAGACTAGCGGGGGAAACAATGAGCAGTTCTTC	CASSQTSGGNNEQFF
TRBJ2-7	many	.	TRBV10-3	TGTGCCATCAGTGAATCCACAGGTCACTACGAGCAGTACTTC	CAISESTGHYEQYF
TRBJ2-7	.	TRBD2	TRBV7-2	TGTGCCAGCAGCTTACTTCCTGGACTAGACTCCTACGAGCAGTACTTC	CASSLLPGLDSYEQYF
TRBJ1-1	many	TRBD1	TRBV5-6	TGTGCCAGCAGCCTTCCCCAGGGGGCGATCACTGAAGCTTTCTTT	CASSLPQGAITEAFF
TRBJ2-2	.	.	TRBV7-9	TGTGCCAGCAGCTTTTTGGCTAGCGAGGCCGGGGAGCTGTTTTTT	CASSFLASEAGELFF
TRBJ1-5	.	.	TRBV19	TGTGCCAGTACCCCCGCAGGACAGTTCAATCAGCCCCAGCATTTT	CASTPAGQFNQPQHF